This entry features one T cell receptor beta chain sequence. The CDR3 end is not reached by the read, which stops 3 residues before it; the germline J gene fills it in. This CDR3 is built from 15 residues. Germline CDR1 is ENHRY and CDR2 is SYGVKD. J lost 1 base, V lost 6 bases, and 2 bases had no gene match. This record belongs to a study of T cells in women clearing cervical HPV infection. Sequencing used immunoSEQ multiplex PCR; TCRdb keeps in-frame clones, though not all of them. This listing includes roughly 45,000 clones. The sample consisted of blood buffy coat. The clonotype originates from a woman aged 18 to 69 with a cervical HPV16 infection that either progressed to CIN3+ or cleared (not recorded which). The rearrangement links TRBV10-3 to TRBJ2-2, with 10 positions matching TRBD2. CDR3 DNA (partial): TGTGCCATCAGCGCTAGCGGGGGGAACACCGGGGAG. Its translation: CAISASGGNTGE. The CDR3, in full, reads CAISASGGNTGELFF.